This T cell receptor (beta chain) appears in the sequencing data of a study of shared clonotypes between healthy human individuals. Trimming left V 4 bases short and J 3 bases short, with 15 bases between. The CDR3 sequence is 15 residues long. Germline CDR1 SGHRS, CDR2 YFSETQ. The table came from immunoSEQ multiplex PCR; TCRdb's copy has only in-frame clones and leaves some out. This table holds roughly 300,000 clones, around 90% found once. Sequencing used memory CD8+ T cells sorted from blood. Subset defined: CD45RO+ cells pooled with CCR7-negative TemRA cells. The origin of this receptor is a man aged 18 to 29 in good health. The V and J genes are TRBV5-1 and TRBJ2-3; perhaps TRBD2 as D (6 bases). CDR3 amino acids: CASSGTGRPTDTQYF. The CDR3 region has the DNA TGCGCCAGCAGCGGAACCGGGAGACCAACAGATACGCAGTATTTT.